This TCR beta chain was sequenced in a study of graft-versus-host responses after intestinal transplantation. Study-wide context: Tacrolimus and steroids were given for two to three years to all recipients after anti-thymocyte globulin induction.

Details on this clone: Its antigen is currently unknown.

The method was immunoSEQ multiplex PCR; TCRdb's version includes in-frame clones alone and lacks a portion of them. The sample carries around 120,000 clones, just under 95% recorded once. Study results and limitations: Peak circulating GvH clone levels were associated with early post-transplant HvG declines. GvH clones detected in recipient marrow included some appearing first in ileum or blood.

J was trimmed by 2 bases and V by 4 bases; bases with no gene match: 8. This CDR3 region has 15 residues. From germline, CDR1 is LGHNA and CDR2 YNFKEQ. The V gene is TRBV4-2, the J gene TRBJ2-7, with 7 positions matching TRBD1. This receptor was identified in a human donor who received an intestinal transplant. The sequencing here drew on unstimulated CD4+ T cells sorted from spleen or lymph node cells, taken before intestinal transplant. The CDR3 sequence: CASSPDRERTYEQYF. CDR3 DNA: TGTGCCAGCAGCCCTGACAGGGAACGTACCTACGAGCAGTACTTC.